These 20 T cell receptor beta chains were sequenced from one sample in a study of cytomegalovirus exposure and HLA in healthy donors (dated by TCRdb to about 2017). The library relied on the immunoSEQ multiplex PCR assay. TCRdb obtained this table from immuneACCESS and retained in-frame rearrangements with V and J assigned. These tables miss some clones; where compared with another copy, unresolved V genes account for less than half of the shortfall, and the remainder is unexplained. Recorded for this sample are about 240,000 clones; approximately 84% of them occurred a single time. Less than 1.5% of the sample is in the top ten clones. Source material: PBMCs. The receptor source for this set is a woman aged 25 to 39 in good health and CMV-seropositive.

The V and J genes are TRBV15 and TRBJ2-3; TRBD2 aligns across 9 bases. V gave up 4 bases and J gave up 9 bases; unmatched junction bases: 11. The CDR3 is 15 amino acids. Germline V gene lookup returns CDR1 LNHNV and CDR2 YYDKDF (reference sequence). The CDR3 region is CATSIPGLAGVTQYF. CDR3 DNA: TGTGCCACCAGCATACCTGGGTTAGCGGGAGTCACGCAGTATTTT.

The chain recombines TRBV9 with TRBJ2-3; the D is unclear. Germline V gene data show CDR1 as SGDLS and CDR2 as YYNGEE. The CDR3 spans 14 residues. V shed 0 bases and J shed 3 bases, with 8 bases lying between them. The CDR3 DNA reads TGTGCCAGCAGCGTAGAATCAGGAACAGATACGCAGTATTTT. Protein sequence: CASSVESGTDTQYF. Full variable domain (outside the CDR3, taken from reference TRBV9 and TRBJ2-3): DSGVTQTPKHLITATGQRVTLRCSPRSGDLSVYWYQQSLDQGLQFLIQYYNGEERAKGNILERFSAQQFPDLHSELNLSSLELGDSALYFCASSVESGTDTQYFGPGTRLTVL.

The rearrangement links TRBV5-8 to TRBJ1-5, with D maybe TRBD1 (6 bases). The germline V and J ends were trimmed by 0 bases and 2 bases, with 12 bases remaining between them. The CDR3 runs to 16 residues. Germline-derived CDR1 and CDR2 are SGHTS and YDEGEE. Here the CDR3 reads CASSLDRAVGNQPQHF. CDR3 sequence (DNA): TGTGCCAGCAGCTTGGACAGGGCGGTTGGCAATCAGCCCCAGCATTTT.

The V and J genes are TRBV5-1 and TRBJ1-2; the D is unclear. V was shortened by 5 bases and J by 0 bases, with 8 bases between the two germline ends. This CDR3 has 13 residues. Germline CDR1 reads SGHRS; CDR2 reads YFSETQ. Written as DNA, the CDR3 is TGCGCCAGCAGAAATCCAACTAACTATGGCTACACCTTC. This codes for CASRNPTNYGYTF.

The chain couples TRBV5-4 to TRBJ1-2; perhaps TRBD1 as D (6 bases). The V and J ends lost 4 bases and 0 bases respectively, with 22 bases between them. CDR3 length equals 18 residues. Germline V gives CDR1 SGHNT, CDR2 YYREEE (reference sequence). CDR3 region: CASSDRTVRYTTNYGYTF. For the CDR3, the DNA is TGTGCCAGCAGCGACCGGACAGTACGATACACCACTAACTATGGCTACACCTTC.

V usage is TRBV30 and J usage is TRBJ2-1; D is perhaps TRBD2 (5 bases). V lost 2 bases and J lost 7, with 6 bases in between. This CDR3 spans 11 amino acids. Germline V lookup: CDR1 GTSNPN, CDR2 SVGIG (reference sequence). CDR3 nucleotides: TGTGCCTGGAGTCCGGGGAATGAGCAGTTCTTC. Protein sequence: CAWSPGNEQFF.

The rearrangement joins TRBV27 to TRBJ2-1; 7 bases align to TRBD1. The V gene end was trimmed by 5 bases and the J gene end by 6 bases; junction bases not matched to a gene: 4. This CDR3 region has 13 residues. Germline V lookup: CDR1 MNHEY, CDR2 SMNVEV (reference sequence). The CDR3 protein is CASSVDRANEQFF. The CDR3 DNA sequence: TGTGCCAGCAGTGTTGACAGGGCCAATGAGCAGTTCTTC.

This chain connects TRBV5-1 to TRBJ1-2; 9 bases line up with TRBD1. Unmatched junction bases numbered 5, after V lost 3 bases and J lost 5 bases. The CDR3 is made up of 14 amino acids. Germline V gene data show CDR1 as SGHRS and CDR2 as YFSETQ. The CDR3 loop is CASSSAGTGYGYTF. The CDR3 DNA is TGCGCCAGCAGCTCCGCTGGGACAGGGTATGGCTACACCTTC.

This clone came up once. This chain uses TRBV10-1 with TRBJ2-1; D is undetermined. CDR1 and CDR2 from the germline V gene are WNHNN and SYGVQD (reference sequence). The CDR3 consists of 11 residues. The V end lost 5 bases, the J end lost 8 bases, and 7 bases lay between the germline ends. The CDR3 loop reads CASSSRDEQFF. DNA for the CDR3: TGCGCCAGCAGTTCCCGCGATGAGCAGTTCTTC.

The J gene is TRBJ2-7, the V gene TRBV6-6; D not certain. V was shortened by 7 bases and J by 0 bases, with 13 bases between the two germline ends. The CDR3 has 14 amino acids. Germline V gene sequence: CDR1 MNHNY, CDR2 SVGAGI (reference sequence). CDR3 amino acids: CASTPISGSYEQYF. As DNA, the CDR3 is TGTGCCAGCACCCCGATATCGGGCTCCTACGAGCAGTACTTC.

The CDR3 here is CVRSIDRGRVYGYTF. For the CDR3, the DNA is TGTGTCAGAAGCATAGACAGGGGGCGCGTCTATGGCTACACCTTC. V and J are TRBV7-5 and TRBJ1-2; TRBD1 is the table's D call, not checked against the DNA. TRBV7-5 is reported as a pseudogene. This CDR3 comprises 15 residues.

The V and J genes are TRBV19 and TRBJ1-2; D remains ambiguous. In germline, CDR1 is LNHDA, CDR2 SQIVND (reference sequence). This CDR3 comprises 13 residues. With 1 base removed from V and 2 bases from J, the gap between germline ends came to 5 bases. Written as DNA, the CDR3 is TGTGCCAGTAGTATAGCACAGAACTATGGCTACACCTTC. This encodes CASSIAQNYGYTF.

This clone occurred once. The CDR3 coding sequence is TGTGCCAGCAGCCTCACTAGGGCGGGAGTAATGTCGGGCTACGAGCAGTACTTC. Translated, it gives CASSLTRAGVMSGYEQYF. This rearrangement joins TRBV5-4 to TRBJ2-7, with 7 bases lining up with TRBD2. The CDR3 length is 18 residues. Germline lookup yields CDR1 SGHNT and CDR2 YYREEE (reference sequence). Trimming took 4 bases from V and 3 from J; bases not matched to a gene: 19.

The genes are TRBV11-2 and TRBJ2-3, with D tentatively TRBD1 (6 bases). CDR3 length: 15 residues. V lost 5 bases to trimming and J lost 0 bases, with 12 bases between them. Germline values: CDR1 SGHAT, CDR2 FQNNGV. The CDR3 region is CASSLVGASTDTQYF. In DNA, the CDR3 is TGTGCCAGCAGCCTGGTGGGGGCTAGCACAGATACGCAGTATTTT.

The chain is built from TRBV6-1 and TRBJ2-1; 7 nucleotides match TRBD2. This CDR3 region has 15 residues. Looked up from germline, CDR1 is MNHNS and CDR2 is SASEGT. V lost 2 bases to trimming and J lost 3 bases; unmatched junction nucleotides: 4. The DNA of the CDR3 is TGTGCCAGCAGTGAATGGGGAGGGTACTACAATGAGCAGTTCTTC. Encoded protein: CASSEWGGYYNEQFF.

The chain combines TRBV27 with TRBJ1-1; 8 positions match TRBD1. V lost 5 bases and J lost 5; bases outside the gene matches: 16. The length of the CDR3 is 17 residues. CDR1 is MNHEY, CDR2 SMNVEV, per germline (reference sequence). The CDR3, as DNA: TGTGCCAGCAGTAAAGCCTCGACAGGGGCGGGAAGGACTGAAGCTTTCTTT. It codes for CASSKASTGAGRTEAFF.

The V gene is TRBV7-3, the J gene TRBJ2-1, with TRBD2 identical over 8 bases. The CDR3 spans 13 residues. The germline CDR1 and CDR2 sequences are SGHTA and FQGTGA. The V segment lost 3 bases and the J segment 6 bases; nucleotides outside the gene matches: 1. DNA of the CDR3: TGTGCCAGCAGCTTTGGGACTAGCAATGAGCAGTTCTTC. The encoded protein is CASSFGTSNEQFF.

This chain connects TRBV7-9 to TRBJ2-1; 10 nucleotides line up with TRBD1. The CDR3 contains 15 residues. Germline trimming cut 2 bases from V and 7 bases from J; bases unmatched to any gene: 5. Germline CDR1 SEHNR, CDR2 FQNEAQ (reference sequence). In DNA form, the CDR3 reads TGTGCCAGCAGCTTACCGGGACAGGGGTGGAATGAGCAGTTCTTC. Translating it yields CASSLPGQGWNEQFF.

V usage is TRBV19 and J usage is TRBJ1-1; D unresolved. Trimming cost V 3 bases and J 4 bases, with 15 bases left between them. Germline V gene lookup returns CDR1 LNHDA and CDR2 SQIVND (reference sequence). This CDR3 comprises 15 residues. Here the CDR3 reads CASSILRRRATEAFF. The CDR3 region has the DNA TGTGCCAGTAGTATTCTCCGCAGGAGGGCCACTGAAGCTTTCTTT.

The chain joins TRBV5-1 to TRBJ2-1, with 10 positions matching TRBD2. The CDR3 loop spans 16 amino acids. Germline V gene lookup returns CDR1 SGHRS and CDR2 YFSETQ. Unmatched junction bases numbered 9, after V lost 4 bases and J lost 5 bases. CDR3 sequence (DNA): TGCGCCAGCAGCCAGTTTATAGCGGGAGGTCACAATGAGCAGTTCTTC. Amino acids: CASSQFIAGGHNEQFF.